This T cell receptor beta chain was documented in a study of technical replicates of blood from a few donors. Trimming stripped 3 bases from V and 7 bases from J, with 22 bases between. CDR1 and CDR2 from the germline V gene are KGHSH and LQKENI. The length of the CDR3 is 16 residues. TCRdb keeps only in-frame clones here, not all; method: immunoSEQ multiplex PCR. The sample carries 12,000 to 15,000 clones, around 82% recorded once. The receptor was derived from a human donor in good health. This chain joins TRBV18 and TRBJ2-7; weak D call: TRBD2 (6 bases). Specimen: PBMCs. The CDR3 DNA follows: TGTGCCAGCTCACCTTCCGACGGCCTACCGGGGGAAGAGCAGTACTTC. It codes for CASSPSDGLPGEEQYF. Combining the CDR3 with reference TRBV18 and TRBJ2-7 gives the whole variable domain NAGVMQNPRHLVRRRGQEARLRCSPMKGHSHVYWYRQLPEEGLKFMVYLQKENIIDESGMPKERFSAEFPKEGPSILRIQQVVRGDSAAYFCASSPSDGLPGEEQYFGPGTRLTVT.